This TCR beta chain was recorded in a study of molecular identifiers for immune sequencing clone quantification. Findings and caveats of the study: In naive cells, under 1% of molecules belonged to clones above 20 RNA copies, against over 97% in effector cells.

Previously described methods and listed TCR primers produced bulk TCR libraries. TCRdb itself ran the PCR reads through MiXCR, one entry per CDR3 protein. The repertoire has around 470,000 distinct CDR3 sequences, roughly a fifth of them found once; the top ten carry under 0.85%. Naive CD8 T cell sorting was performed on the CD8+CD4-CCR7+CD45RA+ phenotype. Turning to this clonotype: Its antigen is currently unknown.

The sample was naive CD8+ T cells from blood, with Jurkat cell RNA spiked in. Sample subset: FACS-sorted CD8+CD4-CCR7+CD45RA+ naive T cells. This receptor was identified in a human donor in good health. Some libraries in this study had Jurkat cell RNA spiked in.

The CDR3 coding sequence is TGTGCCAGTAGTATAGTTTGGGAGGGGGCGATTGGGCAGCCCCAGCATTTT. It encodes CASSIVWEGAIGQPQHF. This chain joins TRBV19 and TRBJ1-5, with 7 bases fitting TRBD1. The germline gives CDR1 LNHDA, CDR2 SQIVND (reference sequence). V trimming: 1 base; J trimming: 7 bases; junction bases outside the gene matches: 13. The CDR3 loop spans 17 amino acids.